This T cell receptor beta chain was captured by sequencing in a study of T-cell reconstitution after alpha-beta-depleted transplantation in children. This clonotype occurred a few times. A library of TCRbeta sequences, prepared with unique molecular identifiers, was generated. TCRdb independently ran MiXCR on the PCR reads; one entry per CDR3 protein. This table has 450,000 to 600,000 distinct CDR3 sequences, roughly 33% appearing once. This sequence originates from a human donor who donated a stem cell graft to a child with aplastic anemia. The input for sequencing was PBMCs from the stem cell graft donor, taken from the stem cell graft.

The CDR3 here is CASSESGGAPTQYF. The CDR3 DNA is TGTGCCAGCAGTGAATCAGGAGGGGCTCCAACCCAGTACTTC. The V and J genes are TRBV25-1 and TRBJ2-5; tentative D call: TRBD2 (6 bases). V lost 1 base to trimming and J lost 8 bases, with 14 bases between them. The CDR3 is 14 amino acids. Germline V CDR1 and CDR2: MGHDK, SYGVNS. Full variable domain (missing parts from reference TRBV25-1 and TRBJ2-5): EADIYQTPRYLVIGTGKKITLECSQTMGHDKMYWYQQDPGMELHLIHYSYGVNSTEKGDLSSESTVSRIRTEHFPLTLESARPSHTSQYLCASSESGGAPTQYFGPGTRLLVL.